This T cell receptor beta chain was captured in a study of blood T cell repertoires in COVID-19. Overall study: The study drew acute and convalescent COVID-19 samples from the United States, Italy and Spain.

Per the original data handling: Reference gene primer amplification gave nucleated cell count estimates. Only in-frame clones appear in the TCRdb table, and some are missing; sequencing was by immunoSEQ multiplex PCR. The DNA was the basis for D and trimming; V, J and clone size are from that table. The sample includes under 100,000 clones, around 85% of them seen just once. V lost 5 bases, J lost 5 bases, and 6 bases stayed unmatched. The CDR3 has 14 residues. The germline V gene has CDR1 MNHNS and CDR2 SASEGT. Sequenced: peripheral blood. This receptor was identified in a man at least 80 years old with active or convalescent COVID-19. The chain carries TRBV6-1 and TRBJ2-1; 7 bases align to TRBD1. For the CDR3, the DNA is TGTGCCAGCAGTACCAGAACAGGGGACAATGAGCAGTTCTTC. Translation gives CASSTRTGDNEQFF.